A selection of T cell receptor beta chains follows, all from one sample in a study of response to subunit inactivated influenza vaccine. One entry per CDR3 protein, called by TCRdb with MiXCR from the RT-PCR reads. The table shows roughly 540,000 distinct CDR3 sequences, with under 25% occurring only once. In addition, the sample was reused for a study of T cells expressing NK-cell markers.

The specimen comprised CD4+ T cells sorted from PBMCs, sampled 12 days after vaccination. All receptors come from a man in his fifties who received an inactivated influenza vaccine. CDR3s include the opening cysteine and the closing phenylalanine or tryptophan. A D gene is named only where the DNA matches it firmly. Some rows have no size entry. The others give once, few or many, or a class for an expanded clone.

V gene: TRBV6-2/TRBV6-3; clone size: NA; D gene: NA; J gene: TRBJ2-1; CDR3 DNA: TGTGCCAGCAGACAGGGTCCCCCTTTGGATGAGCAGTTCTTC; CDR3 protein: CASRQGPPLDEQFF
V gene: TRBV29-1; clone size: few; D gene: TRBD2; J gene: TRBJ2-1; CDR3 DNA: TGCAGCGCCTCTCGTCTACTAGCGGGAGGGCCTTACAATGAGCAGTTCTTC; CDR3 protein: CSASRLLAGGPYNEQFF
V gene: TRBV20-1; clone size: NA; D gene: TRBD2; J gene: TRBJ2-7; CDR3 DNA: TGCAGTGCTAGAGAGACCGGGACTAGCGGTTACGAGCAGTACTTC; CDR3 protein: CSARETGTSGYEQYF
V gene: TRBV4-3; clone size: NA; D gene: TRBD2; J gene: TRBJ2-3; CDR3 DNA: TGCGCCAGCAGCCACCCGGCGGGGGGGCTGCGATCAGATACGCAGTATTTT; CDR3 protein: CASSHPAGGLRSDTQYF
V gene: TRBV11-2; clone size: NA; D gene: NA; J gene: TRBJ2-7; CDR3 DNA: TGTGCCAGCAGCGGGAGAAGATCCTACGAGCAGTACTTC; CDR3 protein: CASSGRRSYEQYF
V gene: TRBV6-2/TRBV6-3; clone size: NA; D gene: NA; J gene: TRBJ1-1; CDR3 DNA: TGTGCCAGCAGTTACGGTGGCAGGGGGAACACTGAAGCTTTCTTT; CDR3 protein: CASSYGGRGNTEAFF
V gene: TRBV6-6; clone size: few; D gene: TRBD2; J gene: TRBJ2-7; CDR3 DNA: TGTGCCAGCAGTACTAGCGCGGACTACGAGCAGTACTTC; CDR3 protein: CASSTSADYEQYF
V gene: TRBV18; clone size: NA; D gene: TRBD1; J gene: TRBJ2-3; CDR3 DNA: TGTGCCAGCTCATCAGGGACAGGGAGAATGGATACGCAGTATTTT; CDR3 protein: CASSSGTGRMDTQYF
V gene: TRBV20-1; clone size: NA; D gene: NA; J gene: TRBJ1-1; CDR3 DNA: TGCAGTGCCACAGGGATCACTGAAGCTTTCTTT; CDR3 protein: CSATGITEAFF
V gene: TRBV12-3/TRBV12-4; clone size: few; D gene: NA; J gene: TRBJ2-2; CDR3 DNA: TGTGCCAGCAGTAGCCAGGGGGGAAGCACCGGGGAGCTGTTTTTT; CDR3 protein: CASSSQGGSTGELFF
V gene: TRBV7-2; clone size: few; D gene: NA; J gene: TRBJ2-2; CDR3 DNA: TGTGCCAGCAGCGAGACACCCGGTATCGGGGAGCTGTTTTTT; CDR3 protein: CASSETPGIGELFF
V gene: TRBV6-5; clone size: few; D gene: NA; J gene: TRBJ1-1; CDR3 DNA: TGTGCCAGCAGTTACTCACCTTGGGGCACTGAAGCTTTCTTT; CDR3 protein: CASSYSPWGTEAFF
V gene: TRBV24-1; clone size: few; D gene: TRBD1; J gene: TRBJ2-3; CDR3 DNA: TGTGCCACCAGTGACCCGGGACAGTACACAGATACGCAGTATTTT; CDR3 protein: CATSDPGQYTDTQYF
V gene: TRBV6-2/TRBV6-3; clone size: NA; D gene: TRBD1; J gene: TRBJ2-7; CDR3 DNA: TGTGCCAGCAGTTACCCCCTTCCGGGACAGGCTACCTACGAGCAGTACTTC; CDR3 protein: CASSYPLPGQATYEQYF
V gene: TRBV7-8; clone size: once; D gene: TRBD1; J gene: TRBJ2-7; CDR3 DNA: TGTGCCAGCAGCCCGACAGGGAGTTCCTACGAGCAGTACTTC; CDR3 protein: CASSPTGSSYEQYF
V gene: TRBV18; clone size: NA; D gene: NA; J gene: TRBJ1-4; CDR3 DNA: TGTGCCAGCTCACAGTGGACGGAGGGGGAACTGTTTTTT; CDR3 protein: CASSQWTEGELFF
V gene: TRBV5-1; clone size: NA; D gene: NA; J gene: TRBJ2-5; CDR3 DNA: TGCGCCAGCAGCCCTTGGGGGCAGGGGCAACAAGAGACCCAGTACTTC; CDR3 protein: CASSPWGQGQQETQYF
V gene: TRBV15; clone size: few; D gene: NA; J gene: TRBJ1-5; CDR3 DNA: TGTGCCACCCGACAGGCCGATCAGCCCCAGCATTTT; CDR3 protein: CATRQADQPQHF
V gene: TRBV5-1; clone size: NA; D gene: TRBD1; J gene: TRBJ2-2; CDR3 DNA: TGCGCCAGCAGTCCCGGGCCTGGACAGGGCACCGGGGAGCTGTTTTTT; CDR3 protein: CASSPGPGQGTGELFF
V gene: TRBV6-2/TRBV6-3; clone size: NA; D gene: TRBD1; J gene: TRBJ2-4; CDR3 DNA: TGTGCCAGCAGCCGGACAGGGGGCATAAACATTCAGTACTTC; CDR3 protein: CASSRTGGINIQYF
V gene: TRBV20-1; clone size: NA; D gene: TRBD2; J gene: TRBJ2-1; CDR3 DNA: TGCAGTGCTAGCGGGAGGGTAAATGAGCAGTTCTTC; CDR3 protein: CSASGRVNEQFF
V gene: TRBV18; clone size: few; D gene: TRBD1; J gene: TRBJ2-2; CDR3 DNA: TGTGCCAGCTCATCGGACAGGGGATGGTCCGGGGAGCTGTTTTTT; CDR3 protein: CASSSDRGWSGELFF
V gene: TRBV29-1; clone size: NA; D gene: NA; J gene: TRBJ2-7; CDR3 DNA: TGCAGCGTTGGAGTTTTGAAGGGCGAGCAGTACTTC; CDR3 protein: CSVGVLKGEQYF
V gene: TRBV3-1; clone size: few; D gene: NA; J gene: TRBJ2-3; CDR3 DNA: TGTGCCAGCAGCCAAGATCGTTCTACGCAGTATTTT; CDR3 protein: CASSQDRSTQYF
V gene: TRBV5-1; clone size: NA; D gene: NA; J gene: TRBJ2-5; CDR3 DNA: TGCGCCAGCAGCCCACCCTGGGGGGCTGAGACCCAGTACTTC; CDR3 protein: CASSPPWGAETQYF
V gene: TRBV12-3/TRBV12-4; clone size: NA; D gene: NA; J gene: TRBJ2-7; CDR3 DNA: TGTGCCAGCAGTTTAGAGGCGCTAGGGACACCAGCCTACGAGCAGTACTTC; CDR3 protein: CASSLEALGTPAYEQYF
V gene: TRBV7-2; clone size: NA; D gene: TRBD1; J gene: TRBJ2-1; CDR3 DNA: TGTGCCAGCAGCCTGGACAGGGGATTCGAGCAGTTCTTC; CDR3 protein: CASSLDRGFEQFF
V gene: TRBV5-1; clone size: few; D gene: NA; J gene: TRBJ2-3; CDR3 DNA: TGCGCCAGCAGCCCGTCCGGGATTTACACAGATACGCAGTATTTT; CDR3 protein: CASSPSGIYTDTQYF
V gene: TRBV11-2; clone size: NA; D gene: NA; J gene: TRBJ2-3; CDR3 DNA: TGTGCCAGCAGCTCTAGGGATGGCGAAGATACGCAGTATTTT; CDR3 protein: CASSSRDGEDTQYF
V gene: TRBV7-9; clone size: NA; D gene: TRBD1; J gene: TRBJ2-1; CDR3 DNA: TGTGCCAGCAGAAGATACGGACAGGGGGCTTACAATGAGCAGTTCTTC; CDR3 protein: CASRRYGQGAYNEQFF
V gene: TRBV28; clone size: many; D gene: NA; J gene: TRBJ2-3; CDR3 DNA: TGTGCCAGCAGTTTGGGCCCTCAGAGGGGGGGTCCACAGACGTCCACAGATACGCAGTATTTT; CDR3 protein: CASSLGPQRGGPQTSTDTQYF
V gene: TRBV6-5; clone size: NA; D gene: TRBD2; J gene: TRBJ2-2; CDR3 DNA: TGTGCCAGCAGTTACTCTCCTAGCGGGTTCCTCTCCGGGGAGCTGTTTTTT; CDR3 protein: CASSYSPSGFLSGELFF
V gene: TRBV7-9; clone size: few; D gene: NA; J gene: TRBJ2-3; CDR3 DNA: TGTGCCAGCAGCTTTGAGGGTTTTACAGATACGCAGTATTTT; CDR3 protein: CASSFEGFTDTQYF
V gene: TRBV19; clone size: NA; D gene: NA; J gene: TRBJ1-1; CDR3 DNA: TGTGCCAGTAGTATAGAGACAGGCAATGCTGAAGCTTTCTTT; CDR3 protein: CASSIETGNAEAFF
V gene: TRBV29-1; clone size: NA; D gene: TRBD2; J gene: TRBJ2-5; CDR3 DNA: TGCAGCGTTGAGGAGACTAGCGGACTAGAGACCCAGTACTTC; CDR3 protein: CSVEETSGLETQYF
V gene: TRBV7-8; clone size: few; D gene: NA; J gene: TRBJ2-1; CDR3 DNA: TGTGCCAGCAGCTTAGCGTCGACTCACAATGAGCAGTTCTTC; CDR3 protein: CASSLASTHNEQFF
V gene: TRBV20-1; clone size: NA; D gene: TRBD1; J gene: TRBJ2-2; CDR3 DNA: TGCAGTGCCAGAATACCGGGACAGGGGGCGACCGGGGAGCTGTTTTTT; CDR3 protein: CSARIPGQGATGELFF
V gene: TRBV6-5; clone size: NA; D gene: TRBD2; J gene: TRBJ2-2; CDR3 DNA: TGTGCCAGCAGTTTGGAGCAGCGGGGAAACACCGGGGAGCTGTTTTTT; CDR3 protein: CASSLEQRGNTGELFF
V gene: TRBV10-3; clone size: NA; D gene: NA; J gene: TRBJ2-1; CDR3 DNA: TGTGCCATCGGGGGTCGCGAAAGCTCCTACAATGAGCAGTTCTTC; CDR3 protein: CAIGGRESSYNEQFF
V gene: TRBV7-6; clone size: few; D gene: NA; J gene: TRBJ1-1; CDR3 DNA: TGTGCCAGCAGCTTATTAGGGGAGGCCACTGAAGCTTTTTTT; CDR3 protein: CASSLLGEATEAFF
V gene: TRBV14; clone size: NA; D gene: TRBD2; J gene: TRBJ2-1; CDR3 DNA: TGTGCCAGCAGCCTATGGGCTAGCGGACTAAACAATGAGCAGTTCTTC; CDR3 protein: CASSLWASGLNNEQFF
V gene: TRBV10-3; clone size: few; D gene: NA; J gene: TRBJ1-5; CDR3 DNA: TGTGCCATCAGTGAGGGGGCACGGGTGGCCGGTCAGCCCCAGCATTTT; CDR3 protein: CAISEGARVAGQPQHF
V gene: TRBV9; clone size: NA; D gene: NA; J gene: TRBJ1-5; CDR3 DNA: TGTGCCAGCAGCGTAGACGCCGTTACTAGGCCCCAGCATTTT; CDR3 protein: CASSVDAVTRPQHF
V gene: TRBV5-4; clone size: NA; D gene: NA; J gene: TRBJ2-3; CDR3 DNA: TGTGCCAGCAGCTTGGCCCAGGCTAGCGGCACAGATACGCAGTATTTT; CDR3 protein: CASSLAQASGTDTQYF